A single T cell receptor (beta chain) is shown here with its context. This sample stems from a study of T cell changes during pregnancy in multiple sclerosis. Using immunoSEQ multiplex PCR, the repertoire was profiled, and TCRdb retains in-frame clones only, with some absent. The sample records just under 60,000 clones, 80% to 95% being singletons. Sequenced here: peripheral blood, sampled in the first trimester of pregnancy. The receptor's source is a female donor with multiple sclerosis, enrolled in a pregnancy study.

The CDR3 DNA is TGTGCCAGCGTCCCCCTGGGCCACCAAGAGACCCAGTACTTC. Its protein is CASVPLGHQETQYF. The chain uses TRBV6-5 and TRBJ2-5; D is uncertain. This CDR3 region has 14 residues. In germline, CDR1 is MNHEY, CDR2 SVGAGI. Trimming pared 8 bases from V and 0 bases from J, leaving 13 bases between.